The 13 T cell receptor beta chains given below trace back to one sample, sequenced in a study of blood T cell repertoires in COVID-19. The repertoire was sequenced with immunoSEQ multiplex PCR; TCRdb's copy has only in-frame clones and lacks some. The sample includes approximately 210,000 clones, more than 75% of them seen just once. The sequenced sample was peripheral blood. The receptors come from a woman aged 40-49 years with acute or convalescent COVID-19.

The chain has TRBV10-3 and TRBJ2-7, with D uncertain. The ends were cut back, 2 bases at V and 2 bases at J, with 7 bases in the middle. Germline CDR1 ENHRY, CDR2 SYGVKD. The CDR3 runs to 13 residues. In nucleotides, the CDR3 is TGTGCCATCAGTGAGGCAGGAACCTACGAGCAGTACTTC. It is translated as CAISEAGTYEQYF.

This clone was found once. The rearrangement uses TRBV6-5 and TRBJ2-2; D unresolved. CDR3 length equals 14 residues. Trimming removed 6 bases at V and 0 bases at J, with 8 bases between. Germline assignment: CDR1 MNHEY and CDR2 SVGAGI. The CDR3 DNA reads as TGTGCCAGCAGGACGGAGTCGAACACCGGGGAGCTGTTTTTT. It is translated as CASRTESNTGELFF.

The CDR3 is CASSLGQFPGYTF. CDR3 DNA sequence: TGTGCCAGCAGCTTGGGTCAGTTTCCTGGCTACACCTTC. The chain couples TRBV5-6 to TRBJ1-2; D not resolved. The CDR3 extends over 13 amino acids. CDR1 is SGHDT, CDR2 YYEEEE, per germline. V lost 0 bases, J lost 7 bases, and 10 bases lay in between. Based on the CDR3 plus reference TRBV5-6 and TRBJ1-2, the full variable domain is DAGVTQSPTHLIKTRGQQVTLRCSPKSGHDTVSWYQQALGQGPQFIFQYYEEEERQRGNFPDRFSGHQFPNYSSELNVNALLLGDSALYLCASSLGQFPGYTFGSGTRLTVV.

This clone has only one observation. The V and J genes are TRBV5-6 and TRBJ2-7; 7 nucleotides agree with TRBD1. V gave up 3 bases and J gave up 1 base; unmatched junction bases: 1. This CDR3 is 13 amino acids long. CDR1 and CDR2 from the germline V gene are SGHDT and YYEEEE. CDR3 region: CASSWTGSYEQYF. The CDR3 DNA sequence: TGTGCCAGCAGCTGGACAGGATCCTACGAGCAGTACTTC. Using reference TRBV5-6 and TRBJ2-7 for the parts outside the CDR3, the full variable domain is DAGVTQSPTHLIKTRGQQVTLRCSPKSGHDTVSWYQQALGQGPQFIFQYYEEEERQRGNFPDRFSGHQFPNYSSELNVNALLLGDSALYLCASSWTGSYEQYFGPGTRLTVT.

The chain uses TRBV6-5 and TRBJ1-1; D remains unclear. The germline V gene encodes CDR1 MNHEY and CDR2 SVGAGI. The germline V and J ends were trimmed by 5 bases and 1 base, with 11 bases remaining between them. This CDR3 contains 14 residues. CDR3 sequence: CASSTSLRNTEAFF. CDR3 DNA: TGTGCCAGCAGTACGTCCCTCAGGAACACTGAAGCTTTCTTT.

This chain links TRBV20-1 with TRBJ2-5, with 12 bases fitting TRBD2. This CDR3 has 19 amino acids. Germline CDR1 DFQATT, CDR2 SNEGSKA (reference sequence). V lost 3 bases to trimming and J lost 4 bases; unmatched junction nucleotides: 18. CDR3 DNA sequence: TGCAGTGCTAGTCTTAGGAGTCTAGCGGGAGGGCCAAGAGGAGAGACCCAGTACTTC. It specifies CSASLRSLAGGPRGETQYF.

The chain has TRBV7-2 and TRBJ2-7; 9 bases are shared with TRBD1. The CDR3 is made up of 16 amino acids. The trim removed 1 base at V and 6 bases at J, leaving 10 bases unmatched. Germline-derived CDR1 and CDR2 are SGHTA and FQGNSA. CDR3 in amino acids: CASSLEVWGQGGEQYF. The CDR3 DNA is TGTGCCAGCAGCTTAGAAGTGTGGGGACAGGGTGGCGAGCAGTACTTC.

V gene TRBV11-2 combines with J gene TRBJ2-5, with a weak D call TRBD1 (5 bases). This CDR3 region has 18 residues. CDR1 is SGHAT, CDR2 FQNNGV, per germline. Trimming stripped 2 bases from V and 5 bases from J, with 24 bases between. CDR3 in amino acids: CASSLFSGLPSGRETQYF. The CDR3, as DNA: TGTGCCAGCAGCTTATTTTCAGGGTTACCTTCAGGTCGCGAGACCCAGTACTTC.

J is TRBJ2-5 and V is TRBV29-1; D may be TRBD1 (6 bases). Germline V gene sequence: CDR1 SQVTM, CDR2 ANQGSEA. CDR3 length equals 16 residues. V lost 4 bases and J 1 base, leaving 19 bases between the germline ends. CDR3 coding DNA: TGCAGCGTTGCAGGGGCCGTCGTTAAGTCCCAAGAGACCCAGTACTTC. Translating it yields CSVAGAVVKSQETQYF.

V gene TRBV6-1 combines with J gene TRBJ1-3; D gene ambiguous. This CDR3 has 20 residues. V lost 1 base and J lost 0, with 22 bases in between. Germline V gene sequence: CDR1 MNHNS, CDR2 SASEGT. CDR3 in amino acids: CASSEERIGSVFLSGNTIYF. The CDR3 DNA reads TGTGCCAGCAGTGAAGAAAGAATTGGTAGTGTCTTCCTCTCTGGAAACACCATATATTTT.

The V call is TRBV10-3, the J call TRBJ1-5; 7 positions match TRBD1. V dropped 1 base and J dropped 2; count of bases not matched to a gene: 2. From germline, CDR1 is ENHRY and CDR2 SYGVKD. This CDR3 is 15 amino acids long. CDR3 region: CAISEFTGGNQPQHF. As DNA, the CDR3 is TGTGCCATCAGTGAGTTTACAGGGGGCAATCAGCCCCAGCATTTT.

The genes are TRBV2 and TRBJ2-2, with TRBD2 as a possible D gene (5 bases). The V gene's germline CDR1 is SNHLY and CDR2 FYNNEI. V lost 3 bases to trimming and J lost 4 bases, with 9 bases between them. There are 14 residues in the CDR3. The CDR3 DNA is TGTGCCAGCAGTGAGCGGGTTTCCACCGGGGAGCTGTTTTTT. This codes for CASSERVSTGELFF. Complete variable domain (other parts from reference TRBV2 and TRBJ2-2): EPEVTQTPSHQVTQMGQEVILRCVPISNHLYFYWYRQILGQKVEFLVSFYNNEISEKSEIFDDQFSVERPDGSNFTLKIRSTKLEDSAMYFCASSERVSTGELFFGEGSRLTVL.

For the CDR3, the DNA is TGTGCCAGCAGCCAAGGGCCAGGACAGAGATATGGCTACACCTTC. Translated, it gives CASSQGPGQRYGYTF. The rearrangement links TRBV3-1 (or the pseudogene TRBV3-2) to TRBJ1-2; D perhaps matches TRBD1 (6 bases). V was clipped by 1 base and J by 5 bases, with 14 bases between them. This CDR3 region has 15 residues. Germline lookup yields CDR1 LGHDT and CDR2 YNNKEL (reference sequence).